This T cell receptor beta chain was captured in a study of CXCR3-negative and CXCR3-positive naive CD8 T cells. This CDR3 is built from 16 residues. Germline loops: CDR1 SGHVS, CDR2 FNYEAQ. Concerning this clonotype: Its antigen remains unidentified.

By phenotype, naive CD8+ T cells were CD45RO-CCR7+CD27+CD95-. Each TRB cDNA library was prepared by 5' RACE (with UMI labels). TCRdb reprocessed the 5' RACE reads and stores each CDR3 protein as one record, lacking DNA. Its clone listing holds 85,000 to 120,000 distinct CDR3 sequences. General observations from the study: The TRB CDR3s that CXCR3-positive naive cells carried were more hydrophobic than those of CXCR3-negative naive cells.

Sample: naive CXCR3+ CD8+ T cells from blood. This sample's subset: CD45RO-CCR7+CD27+CD95- naive CD8+ T cells expressing CXCR3 (TNR3+). The TCR was taken from a human donor in good health. Some clones in this sample may be carry-over from other donors' samples. The chain recombines TRBV7-6 with TRBJ2-1; TCRdb's D call of TRBD1 is untestable without DNA. The chain's CDR3 is CASSFDPGPRPDEQFF. The complete variable domain, with remaining parts taken from reference TRBV7-6 and TRBJ2-1, reads GAGVSQSPRYKVTKRGQDVALRCDPISGHVSLYWYRQALGQGPEFLTYFNYEAQQDKSGLPNDRFSAERPEGSISTLTIQRTEQRDSAMYRCASSFDPGPRPDEQFFGPGTRLTVL.